This TCR beta chain was identified during a study of technical replicates of blood from a handful of donors. The CDR3 is made up of 15 amino acids. Germline CDR1 and CDR2: KGHSH and LQKENI. The junction had 8 bases not matched to a gene; V was cut back by 3 bases and J by 8 bases. Sequencing was performed with immunoSEQ multiplex PCR; in TCRdb, only in-frame clones are kept and a portion is missing. The data show more than 65,000 clones, just over 95% seen once. What was sequenced was T cells isolated from PBMCs. The chain has TRBV18 and TRBJ2-1; 9 bases line up with TRBD2. This receptor was taken from a human donor in good health. CDR3 sequence (DNA): TGTGCCAGCTCACCTAACCTAGCGGGACTCGATGAGCAGTTCTTC. Translation gives CASSPNLAGLDEQFF.